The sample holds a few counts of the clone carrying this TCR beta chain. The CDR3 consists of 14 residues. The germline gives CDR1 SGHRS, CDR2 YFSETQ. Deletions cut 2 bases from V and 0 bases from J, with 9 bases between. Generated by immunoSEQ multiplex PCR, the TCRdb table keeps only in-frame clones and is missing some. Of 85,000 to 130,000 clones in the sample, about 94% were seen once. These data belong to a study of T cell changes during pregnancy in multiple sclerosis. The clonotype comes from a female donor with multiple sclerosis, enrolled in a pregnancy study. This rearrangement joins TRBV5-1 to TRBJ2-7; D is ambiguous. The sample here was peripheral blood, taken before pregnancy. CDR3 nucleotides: TGCGCCAGCAGCTTCTCCGTTCCCTCCTACGAGCAGTACTTC. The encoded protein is CASSFSVPSYEQYF.